The sequence of this T cell receptor beta chain was determined in a study of cytomegalovirus exposure and HLA in healthy donors. A note on this clone: Its antigen is not known. One junction end disagrees with the germline gene, perhaps due to a read error.

Study findings and constraints: HLA-A and HLA-B allele assignments for most subjects were reportedly predicted accurately using TCR beta sequences.

In germline, CDR1 is MDHEN, CDR2 SYDVKM. This CDR3 contains 17 residues. Primers: 60 Vbeta forward and 13 Jbeta reverse. Profiling relied on immunoSEQ multiplex PCR, and the TCRdb table lists in-frame clones only, not all of them. The table lists over 150,000 clones, approximately 78% of them singletons. The sequencing input was PBMCs. This chain uses TRBV28 with TRBJ2-7; TRBD2 matches at 8 bases. This receptor was obtained from a male donor in good health and CMV-seronegative. In nucleotides, the CDR3 is TGTGCCAGCACCCCGGGAGCGGGGGTAGCCTCCCCCTACCAGCAGTACTTC. Translated, it gives CASTPGAGVASPYQQYF.